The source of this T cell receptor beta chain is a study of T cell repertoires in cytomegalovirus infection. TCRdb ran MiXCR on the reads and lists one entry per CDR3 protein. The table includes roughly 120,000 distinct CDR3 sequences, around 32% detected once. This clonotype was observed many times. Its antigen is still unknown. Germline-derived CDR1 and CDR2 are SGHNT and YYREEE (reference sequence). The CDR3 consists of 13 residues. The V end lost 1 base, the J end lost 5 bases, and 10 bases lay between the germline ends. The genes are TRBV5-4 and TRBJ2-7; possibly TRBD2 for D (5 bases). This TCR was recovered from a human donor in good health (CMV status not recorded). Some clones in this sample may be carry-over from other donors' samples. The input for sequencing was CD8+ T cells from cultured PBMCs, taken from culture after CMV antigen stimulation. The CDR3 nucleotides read TGTGCCAGCAGCTTGCGGGATTCGAACGAGCAGTACTTC. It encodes CASSLRDSNEQYF.